This TCR beta chain was sequenced during a study of shared clonotypes between healthy human individuals. As for the study in general: Researchers drew samples from two women and three men aged 18 to 49.

The CDR3 loop spans 13 amino acids. The V gene's germline CDR1 is SGHDN and CDR2 FVKESK. Unmatched junction bases numbered 4, after V lost 5 bases and J lost 9 bases. CD45RO-negative cells were positively selected for CCR7, leaving out terminally differentiated effector memory CD45RA+ cells. Adult donors, all healthy and HIV-negative, had no recent acute infections or vaccinations. Every donor, a Caucasian adult, lived in Nashville, Tennessee. Study-level points and caveats: Owing to a small donor count, the genetic and exposure-history diversity represented was limited.

Only in-frame clones appear in the TCRdb table, and some are missing; sequencing was by immunoSEQ multiplex PCR. In the table there are some 2 million clones, about 94% of which are singletons. About this clone: Its antigen remains unidentified.

The chain has TRBV14 and TRBJ2-4; 10 bases agree with TRBD1. The clonotype originates from a man in his late teens or twenties in good health. The source material was naive CD8+ T cells sorted from blood. Written as DNA, the CDR3 is TGTGCCAGCAGCTCGGGACAGGGGTCCATTCAGTACTTC. It specifies CASSSGQGSIQYF. Using reference TRBV14 and TRBJ2-4 for the parts outside the CDR3, the full variable domain is EAGVTQFPSHSVIEKGQTVTLRCDPISGHDNLYWYRRVMGKEIKFLLHFVKESKQDESGMPNNRFLAERTGGTYSTLKVQPAELEDSGVYFCASSSGQGSIQYFGAGTRLSVL.